This T cell receptor beta chain was sequenced for a study of immune evolution from preneoplasia to lung adenocarcinoma. Losses at the gene ends were 4 bases for V and 0 bases for J; bases not matched to a gene: 1. Per germline, CDR1 GTSNPN and CDR2 SVGIG (reference sequence). This CDR3 is built from 15 residues. Study results and limitations: Top clone frequencies peaked in normal lung, apparently declining through invasive adenocarcinoma.

Concerning this clone itself: As yet, its antigen is unknown.

Premalignant or tumor cells were enriched by macro-dissection after pathologic assessment. Produced via immunoSEQ multiplex PCR; TCRdb's table is partial and in-frame only. Here the sample spans about 6,400 clones, roughly three quarters being singletons. The chain uses TRBV30 and TRBJ2-1; 12 bases are a match to TRBD1. The receptor's source is a person between 50 and 69 years old with lung adenocarcinoma. Sequencing was performed on FFPE minimally invasive lung adenocarcinoma tissue. Written as DNA, the CDR3 is TGTGCCTGGATGGGACAGGGGGCCTCCTACAATGAGCAGTTCTTC. As protein: CAWMGQGASYNEQFF.